A single sample gave rise to the 32 T cell receptor beta chains below, sequenced in a study of cytomegalovirus exposure and HLA in healthy donors. Sequencing used immunoSEQ multiplex PCR; TCRdb keeps in-frame clones, though not all of them. The sample yields 100,000 to 150,000 clones, under 90% seen once. The specimen was PBMCs. The receptors shown here come from a man in his thirties or forties in good health and CMV-seronegative.

This clone appeared once. V and J are TRBV5-1 and TRBJ1-4; 8 bases fit TRBD1. The CDR3 is 14 amino acids. Germline V gene lookup returns CDR1 SGHRS and CDR2 YFSETQ. V lost 4 bases, J lost 8 bases, and 7 bases stayed unmatched. The CDR3 bases are TGCGCCAGCAGCAAGGACAGGGTGGGCGAAAAACTGTTTTTT. As protein: CASSKDRVGEKLFF.

This chain joins TRBV7-6 and TRBJ1-1; possibly TRBD1 for D (5 bases). Germline CDR1 is SGHVS and CDR2 is FNYEAQ. The CDR3 contains 13 residues. V lost 3 bases, J lost 11 bases, and 16 bases lay in between. The CDR3 DNA sequence: TGTGCCAGCAGCTTGGGGACTTCCCATGGTGCTTTCTTT. Protein: CASSLGTSHGAFF.

The chain couples TRBV15 to TRBJ2-6; maybe TRBD2 (6 bases). There are 18 residues in the CDR3. CDR1 and CDR2 from the germline V gene are LNHNV and YYDKDF (reference sequence). The V and J ends lost 0 bases and 0 bases respectively, with 12 bases between them. The CDR3 sequence is CATSRDWGLISGANVLTF. Here the CDR3 DNA reads TGTGCCACCAGCAGAGATTGGGGACTGATCTCTGGGGCCAACGTCCTGACTTTC.

This clone has more than one count but fewer than ten. The gene calls are TRBV19 and TRBJ1-2; 10 bases are a match to TRBD1. This CDR3 contains 15 residues. Trimming at V came to 8 bases and at J to 6 bases, leaving 12 bases not matched to a gene. CDR1 is LNHDA, CDR2 SQIVND, per germline (reference sequence). CDR3 sequence (DNA): TGTGCCAGTGGGACCTCCCGGGACAGGGGTCATGGCTACACCTTC. Amino acid sequence: CASGTSRDRGHGYTF.

The V gene is TRBV5-1, the J gene TRBJ1-4, with 7 bases that match TRBD1. Germline CDR1 reads SGHRS; CDR2 reads YFSETQ. CDR3 size: 14 residues. With V trimmed by 1 base and J by 8 bases, 5 bases remained unmatched. CDR3 protein: CASSLNRGREKLFF. The CDR3 DNA follows: TGCGCCAGCAGCTTGAACAGGGGAAGGGAAAAACTGTTTTTT.

The chain joins TRBV6-1 to TRBJ2-7; 7 bases fit TRBD1. The CDR3 runs to 12 residues. Germline CDR1 reads MNHNS; CDR2 reads SASEGT. V gave up 6 bases and J gave up 10 bases; unmatched junction bases: 9. CDR3 region: CASRGTAQYQYF. CDR3 in DNA: TGTGCCAGCAGGGGGACAGCCCAATACCAGTACTTC.

This chain uses TRBV11-2 with TRBJ1-1; the match to TRBD1 covers 9 bases. CDR1 is SGHAT and CDR2 is FQNNGV in the germline V gene. The V and J ends lost 3 bases and 1 base, in that order; junction bases with no gene match: 12. The CDR3 runs to 18 residues. The CDR3 DNA reads as TGTGCCAGCAGCTTGAGCTCCGGGACAGGGTCGTCGAACACTGAAGCTTTCTTT. Its protein is CASSLSSGTGSSNTEAFF.

This chain uses TRBV5-1 with TRBJ2-7; D remains ambiguous. Germline V lookup: CDR1 SGHRS, CDR2 YFSETQ. The CDR3 spans 14 residues. Between the trimmed V and J ends, which lost 5 bases and 1 base, there was a span of 13 bases. The CDR3 DNA follows: TGCGCCAGCAGTACCGAGGTCTTTTCCTACGAGCAGTACTTC. Translating it yields CASSTEVFSYEQYF. Based on the CDR3 plus reference TRBV5-1 and TRBJ2-7, the full variable domain is KAGVTQTPRYLIKTRGQQVTLSCSPISGHRSVSWYQQTPGQGLQFLFEYFSETQRNKGNFPGRFSGRQFSNSRSEMNVSTLELGDSALYLCASSTEVFSYEQYFGPGTRLTVT.

The chain joins TRBV10-1 to TRBJ2-1; 7 bases agree with TRBD2. This CDR3 has 15 residues. Germline-derived CDR1 and CDR2 are WNHNN and SYGVQD (reference sequence). V lost 0 bases, J lost 9 bases, and 8 bases stayed unmatched. CDR3: CASSESSGYGTEQFF. The CDR3 DNA sequence: TGCGCCAGCAGTGAGTCTAGCGGGTATGGGACTGAGCAGTTCTTC.

This chain connects TRBV19 to TRBJ2-7; D is possibly TRBD1 (7 bases). The V gene lost 3 bases and the J gene lost 4 bases, with 10 bases spanning the gap. CDR3 length equals 13 residues. Germline V lookup: CDR1 LNHDA, CDR2 SQIVND (reference sequence). The chain's CDR3 is CASSIQGGYEQYF. The CDR3 DNA reads TGTGCCAGTAGTATCCAGGGGGGATACGAGCAGTACTTC.

The chain combines TRBV7-2 with TRBJ2-5; a possible D gene is TRBD1 (6 bases). The CDR3 contains 15 residues. The germline V and J ends were trimmed by 5 bases and 0 bases, with 13 bases remaining between them. Germline assignment: CDR1 SGHTA and CDR2 FQGNSA. The CDR3 nucleotides read TGTGCCAGCAGCCGGGACATAACGTACCAAGAGACCCAGTACTTC. This sequence encodes CASSRDITYQETQYF.

The gene calls are TRBV27 and TRBJ2-7; TRBD1 aligns across 7 bases. The CDR3 extends over 17 amino acids. V was pared by 0 bases and J by 2 bases, with 10 bases of the junction left unmatched. Germline V lookup: CDR1 MNHEY, CDR2 SMNVEV (reference sequence). CDR3 sequence: CASSLSSGTERPYEQYF. In nucleotides, the CDR3 is TGTGCCAGCAGTTTATCGTCGGGGACAGAGAGACCCTACGAGCAGTACTTC.

The chain recombines TRBV11-2 with TRBJ1-1; D is ambiguous. Germline CDR1 SGHAT, CDR2 FQNNGV. V dropped 2 bases and J dropped 0 bases, with 7 bases sitting between them. The CDR3 covers 14 residues. The CDR3: CASSLSILNTEAFF. For the CDR3, the DNA is TGTGCCAGCAGCTTAAGCATTTTGAACACTGAAGCTTTCTTT.

The rearrangement links TRBV7-8 to TRBJ1-1; maybe TRBD1 (6 bases). Germline V CDR1 and CDR2: SGHVS, FQNEAQ. This CDR3 spans 14 amino acids. V was cut by 5 bases and J by 5 bases, with 15 bases left in between. The CDR3 DNA is TGTGCCAGCAGCCAGAGCACAGGGCGAACTGAAGCTTTCTTT. Translated: CASSQSTGRTEAFF.

The V call is TRBV6-5, the J call TRBJ2-3; the D gene is possibly TRBD2 (5 bases). CDR3 size: 11 residues. Trimming shortened V by 6 bases and J by 5 bases, and 6 bases separated the two germline ends. Germline CDR1 reads MNHEY; CDR2 reads SVGAGI. The CDR3 coding sequence is TGTGCCAGCAGGGACTTAGATACGCAGTATTTT. As protein: CASRDLDTQYF.

This clone appeared once. The rearrangement joins TRBV5-1 to TRBJ1-4; TRBD1 matches 9 bases. This CDR3 has 15 amino acids. V trimming: 4 bases; J trimming: 5 bases; junction bases outside the gene matches: 6. Germline CDR1 is SGHRS and CDR2 is YFSETQ. CDR3 sequence reads: CASSPGDRENEKLFF. The CDR3 region has the DNA TGCGCCAGCAGCCCGGGGGACAGGGAAAATGAAAAACTGTTTTTT.

V gene TRBV19 combines with J gene TRBJ1-1; no firm D call. Germline CDR1 LNHDA, CDR2 SQIVND (reference sequence). Trimming took off 5 bases at V and 7 bases at J, with 11 bases between the two ends. CDR3 length: 12 residues. CDR3 sequence: CASSRRTGEAFF. CDR3 DNA: TGTGCCAGTAGTCGGAGGACCGGTGAAGCTTTCTTT. Full variable domain (missing parts from reference TRBV19 and TRBJ1-1): DGGITQSPKYLFRKEGQNVTLSCEQNLNHDAMYWYRQDPGQGLRLIYYSQIVNDFQKGDIAEGYSVSREKKESFPLTVTSAQKNPTAFYLCASSRRTGEAFFGQGTRLTVV.

The chain uses TRBV6-5 and TRBJ1-3; 7 positions match TRBD1. Trimming removed 6 bases from V and 3 bases from J; junction bases left unmatched: 5. This CDR3 region has 14 residues. Germline V gene lookup returns CDR1 MNHEY and CDR2 SVGAGI. CDR3 nucleotides: TGTGCCAGCAGGAGACAGGGAAATGGAAACACCATATATTTT. This gives the protein CASRRQGNGNTIYF.

V gene TRBV5-5 combines with J gene TRBJ2-5; tentatively, D is TRBD1 (5 bases). V was cut by 1 base and J by 3 bases, with 10 bases left in between. Germline CDR1 SGHKS, CDR2 YYEKEE (reference sequence). The CDR3 has 14 amino acids. CDR3 sequence: CASSLSLTEETQYF. DNA of the CDR3: TGTGCCAGCAGCTTGTCCCTGACAGAAGAGACCCAGTACTTC. Using reference TRBV5-5 and TRBJ2-5 for the parts outside the CDR3, the full variable domain is DAGVTQSPTHLIKTRGQQVTLRCSPISGHKSVSWYQQVLGQGPQFIFQYYEKEERGRGNFPDRFSARQFPNYSSELNVNALLLGDSALYLCASSLSLTEETQYFGPGTRLLVL.

The CDR3 DNA reads as TGTGCCAGCAGTGAAATCTCAGGGAATCAGCCCCAGCATTTT. Protein product: CASSEISGNQPQHF. V is TRBV6-1 and J is TRBJ1-5, with D possibly TRBD1 on 5 matching bases. The germline gives CDR1 MNHNS, CDR2 SASEGT. Trimming removed 2 bases at V and 4 bases at J, with 9 bases between. CDR3 size: 14 residues.

This CDR3 is CASSPRDRGEQFF. Written as DNA, the CDR3 is TGTGCCAGCAGCCCCCGGGACAGGGGAGAGCAGTTCTTC. The V gene is TRBV5-8, the J gene TRBJ2-1; TRBD1 aligns across 10 bases. J was trimmed by 10 bases and V by 4 bases; bases with no gene match: 5. The germline gives CDR1 SGHTS, CDR2 YDEGEE. The CDR3 runs to 13 residues.

The chain employs TRBV7-9 and TRBJ1-2; 10 bases agree with TRBD1. Germline V gene sequence: CDR1 SEHNR, CDR2 FQNEAQ (reference sequence). The ends lost 4 bases at V and 2 bases at J; junction bases unmatched: 4. The CDR3 spans 15 residues. CDR3: CASSWDRGLNYGYTF. In nucleotides, the CDR3 is TGTGCCAGCAGCTGGGACAGGGGATTAAACTATGGCTACACCTTC.

This rearrangement joins TRBV19 to TRBJ2-7; D possibly corresponds to TRBD2 (6 bases). The V gene lost 6 bases and the J gene lost 0 bases, with 12 bases spanning the gap. Germline CDR1 LNHDA, CDR2 SQIVND (reference sequence). The CDR3 has 14 amino acids. In nucleotides, the CDR3 is TGTGCCAGTAGGACAGAGACTAGCTCCTACGAGCAGTACTTC. Translated: CASRTETSSYEQYF.

The chain recombines TRBV5-4 with TRBJ2-7; possibly TRBD2 for D (5 bases). Trimming stripped 0 bases from V and 4 bases from J, with 11 bases between. The CDR3 totals 14 residues. Germline CDR1 and CDR2: SGHNT and YYREEE (reference sequence). The CDR3 nucleotides read TGTGCCAGCAGCTTGGCCCCAACGGGGTACGAGCAGTACTTC. Protein product: CASSLAPTGYEQYF.

This clone was seen once. The CDR3 DNA reads TGTGCCAGCAGCGGGAGCGGCCTAGGGACCGGGGAGCTGTTTTTT. As protein: CASSGSGLGTGELFF. The genes are TRBV11-2 and TRBJ2-2, with a possible D match to TRBD2 (5 bases). The germline V gene has CDR1 SGHAT and CDR2 FQNNGV. V shed 5 bases and J shed 5 bases, with 15 bases lying between them. The CDR3 totals 15 residues.

This clone was found once. This rearrangement joins TRBV5-6 to TRBJ2-7; D might be TRBD1 (6 bases). The CDR3 has 15 residues. Germline values: CDR1 SGHDT, CDR2 YYEEEE. V gave up 4 bases and J gave up 5 bases, with 19 bases separating them. DNA for the CDR3: TGTGCCAGCAGCCACAAACAGGGACCTAAGGACGAGCAGTACTTC. This encodes CASSHKQGPKDEQYF.

The rearrangement joins TRBV28 to TRBJ1-1; unclear D gene. The CDR3 runs to 14 residues. Deletions cut 2 bases from V and 11 bases from J, with 18 bases between. CDR1 is MDHEN, CDR2 SYDVKM, per germline. The CDR3 region has the DNA TGTGCCAGCAGTTTACCCGATAGATGGACTGGGGCTTTCTTT. Amino acids: CASSLPDRWTGAFF.

J is TRBJ2-2 and V is TRBV6-5, with D unclear. CDR3 length: 13 residues. CDR1 MNHEY and CDR2 SVGAGI come from the germline V gene. Trimming took 7 bases from V and 1 from J, leaving 7 bases between them. CDR3 DNA: TGTGCCAGCAACGCGCAGAACACCGGGGAGCTGTTTTTT. It is translated as CASNAQNTGELFF.

This clone was detected once. This chain connects TRBV7-9 to TRBJ1-6, with no clear D. V was shortened by 5 bases and J by 6 bases, with 11 bases between the two germline ends. CDR1 is SEHNR, CDR2 FQNEAQ, per germline (reference sequence). The CDR3 has 14 residues. This CDR3 reads CASSLEFPNSPLHF. The DNA for the CDR3 is TGTGCCAGCAGCCTTGAGTTCCCTAATTCACCCCTCCACTTT.

The chain combines TRBV5-1 with TRBJ2-2; unclear D gene. V lost 1 base, J lost 0 bases, and 10 bases lay in between. CDR3 size: 16 residues. Germline CDR1 and CDR2: SGHRS and YFSETQ. The CDR3 spells CASSLLSSANTGELFF. The CDR3 region has the DNA TGCGCCAGCAGCTTGCTTTCCAGCGCGAACACCGGGGAGCTGTTTTTT.

The genes are TRBV14 and TRBJ2-2; 9 nucleotides match TRBD1. CDR1 is SGHDN, CDR2 FVKESK, per germline. V lost 6 bases to trimming and J lost 2 bases; unmatched junction nucleotides: 10. The CDR3 consists of 17 residues. The CDR3 is CASSETGTGFNTGELFF. DNA of the CDR3: TGTGCCAGCAGTGAGACCGGGACAGGGTTTAACACCGGGGAGCTGTTTTTT. Based on the CDR3 plus reference TRBV14 and TRBJ2-2, the full variable domain is EAGVTQFPSHSVIEKGQTVTLRCDPISGHDNLYWYRRVMGKEIKFLLHFVKESKQDESGMPNNRFLAERTGGTYSTLKVQPAELEDSGVYFCASSETGTGFNTGELFFGEGSRLTVL.

In its sample, this clone was seen once. The J gene is TRBJ1-1, the V gene TRBV4-1; D gene unclear. Per the germline V gene, CDR1 is MGHRA and CDR2 is YSYEKL. V gave up 2 bases and J gave up 2 bases, with 9 bases separating them. The CDR3 has 14 residues. The CDR3 nucleotides read TGCGCCAGCAGCCAAATGTACGGTAACACTGAAGCTTTCTTT. Protein product: CASSQMYGNTEAFF.